This TCR beta chain originates from a study of CD8 T cells in Susac syndrome. This clonotype is a singleton in its sample. Its antigen is unidentified. RNA in amounts of roughly 0.45 to 1 ug was reverse transcribed with random hexamers. TCRdb itself ran the immunoSEQ multiplex PCR reads through MiXCR, one entry per CDR3 protein. The sample has 84,000 or so distinct CDR3 sequences, about 93% seen once. Germline V gives CDR1 SEHNR, CDR2 FQNEAQ (reference sequence). The V segment lost 5 bases and the J segment 0 bases; nucleotides outside the gene matches: 7. The CDR3 loop spans 18 amino acids. In contrast to the negatively isolated CD8+ and CD4+ T cells, TEMRA cells were FACS-enriched. Study-wide points: The number of individuals included in the study's TCR sequencing and HLA analysis was acknowledged as relatively small.

The chain links TRBV7-9 to TRBJ2-3; 14 bases agree with TRBD2. The sequenced sample was CD8+ T cells from PBMCs. The TCR sequence derives from a human donor with Susac syndrome. CDR3 sequence: CASSPWTSGRSSTDTQYF. In nucleotides, the CDR3 is TGTGCCAGCAGCCCGTGGACTAGCGGGAGGTCTAGCACAGATACGCAGTATTTT.